This TCR beta chain is drawn from a study of T cells in Graves' hyperthyroidism and ophthalmopathy. V was trimmed by 4 bases and J by 4 bases, leaving 12 bases between them. CDR1 SQVTM and CDR2 ANQGSEA come from the germline V gene. CDR3 length: 13 residues. Study results and limitations: Most thyroid clonotypes expanded above 0.001 were also detected in blood.

Absence of ophthalmopathy progression within 18 months defined stable Graves' hyperthyroidism. It was uncontrolled infection, other autoimmune disease, pregnancy or lactation that excluded patients. Authors of the study amplified TCR beta CDR3 regions from RNA transcripts. HTBI primers were the set used in a first-round RT-PCR of the TCR CDR3. TCRdb re-derived calls from the multiplex PCR reads in MiXCR, one entry per CDR3 protein. The top ten hold roughly a third of the sample, which has about 320,000 distinct CDR3 sequences, 16% seen once. This clonotype was found many times. The antigen is not known.

The sequencing sample was made of blood. The TCR originated in a young man with Graves' hyperthyroidism. This sequence joins TRBV29-1 and TRBJ2-3; D gene ambiguous. The CDR3 nucleotides read TGCAGCGTTGCGTCAGTAGGATCAGATACGCAGTATTTT. Amino acids: CSVASVGSDTQYF.